The 20 T cell receptor beta chains below all came from one sample that was sequenced in a study of T cells in Graves' hyperthyroidism and ophthalmopathy (dated by TCRdb to the late 2010s). The library was produced with multiplex PCR. The sequencer listed for this sample is Illumina HiSeq 2000. Amplification of TCR beta CDR3 regions was carried out from RNA transcripts. The first round of RT-PCR for the TCR CDR3 was performed with the HTBI primer set and the Qiagen OneStep RT-PCR kit. TCRdb reanalyzed the raw reads on its own, using fastp at Q25 for trimming and MiXCR for clone calling, and kept in-frame beta chains. Duplicate CDR3 protein sequences are folded into a single record with the most common DNA and genes. This sample comprises approximately 400,000 distinct CDR3 sequences, about 15% of them detected only once. 7.7% of the sample is held by the ten biggest clonotypes. Sequenced: blood. These receptors were collected from a woman between 18 and 29 years old with Graves' hyperthyroidism.

The gene calls are TRBV5-4 and TRBJ2-3; perhaps D is TRBD1 or TRBD2 (6 bases each). In germline, CDR1 is SGHNT, CDR2 YYREEE (reference sequence). Trimming removed 4 bases from V and 5 bases from J, with 14 bases in between. The CDR3 is 14 amino acids. CDR3 sequence reads: CASSRRGGIDTQYF. The CDR3 DNA reads as TGTGCCAGCAGCCGCAGGGGAGGAATAGATACGCAGTATTTT.

The sample holds many counts of this clonotype. The chain joins TRBV5-6 to TRBJ1-4; 12 bases match TRBD1. Germline CDR1 SGHDT, CDR2 YYEEEE. The CDR3 runs to 18 residues. Unmatched junction bases numbered 7, after V lost 3 bases and J lost 1 base. CDR3 sequence reads: CASSSDRDRGRTNEKLFF. The CDR3 DNA reads as TGTGCCAGCAGCTCCGACCGGGACAGGGGGCGAACTAATGAAAAACTGTTTTTT.

There are many counts of this clonotype. The chain employs TRBV9 and TRBJ2-2; D is perhaps TRBD1 (5 bases). CDR1 and CDR2 (germline): SGDLS, YYNGEE. The CDR3 totals 17 residues. V was cut by 1 base and J by 4 bases, with 17 bases left in between. The CDR3 region is CASSVTRYSGSTGELFF. The CDR3 DNA is TGTGCCAGCAGCGTAACCCGATACTCAGGGTCCACCGGGGAGCTGTTTTTT.

This clonotype was found many times. The CDR3 DNA reads as TGCGCCAGCAGCCGCCTTGGACAGGGAAACGACGCTAATGAAAAACTGTTTTTT. Amino acid sequence: CASSRLGQGNDANEKLFF. This rearrangement joins TRBV4-1 to TRBJ1-4, with 8 bases matching TRBD1. Germline-derived CDR1 and CDR2 are MGHRA and YSYEKL. The CDR3 runs 18 residues. Trimming cost V 4 bases and J 3 bases; bases outside gene matches: 13.

Concerning this clonotype itself: A much larger clone differs from this one at a single base, so this may be a read error. The rearrangement joins TRBV28 to TRBJ2-7; D is possibly TRBD1 or TRBD2 (5 bases each). The V end lost 4 bases, the J end lost 0 bases, and 16 bases lay between the germline ends. The CDR3 is made up of 16 amino acids. Germline CDR1 reads MDHEN; CDR2 reads SYDVKM. This CDR3 is CASSSPWDGCSYEQYF. The CDR3 DNA follows: TGTGCCAGCAGTTCCCCTTGGGACGGGTGCTCCTACGAGCAGTACTTC.

The rearrangement uses TRBV20-1 and TRBJ2-3; 11 bases match TRBD2. This CDR3 has 18 residues. The J segment lost 6 bases and the V segment lost 0 bases, leaving 14 bases of the junction unmatched. Germline V lookup: CDR1 DFQATT, CDR2 SNEGSKA (reference sequence). Here the CDR3 DNA reads TGCAGTGCTAGAGAGGGGAATTTAGCGGGAGGGCTCATTGATACGCAGTATTTT. Translation gives CSAREGNLAGGLIDTQYF.

There are many counts of this clonotype. CDR3 sequence (DNA): TGTGCCAGCAGCCCCCTCGGGCGGGTGGGCAATCAGCCCCAGCATTTT. This encodes CASSPLGRVGNQPQHF. V is TRBV5-5 and J is TRBJ1-5; D is uncertain. The CDR3 length is 16 residues. V dropped 4 bases and J dropped 2 bases, with 16 bases sitting between them. Per the germline V gene, CDR1 is SGHKS and CDR2 is YYEKEE (reference sequence).

This clonotype was picked up many times. The genes are TRBV2 and TRBJ2-1; possible D gene TRBD2, 5 bases. Between the trimmed V and J ends, which lost 5 bases and 4 bases, there was a span of 9 bases. The CDR3 is made up of 13 amino acids. Germline CDR1 and CDR2: SNHLY and FYNNEI. CDR3 sequence reads: CASSLGEYNEQFF. In DNA form, the CDR3 reads TGTGCCAGCAGTCTCGGGGAATACAATGAGCAGTTCTTC.

This chain connects TRBV11-3 to TRBJ2-7; 10 bases agree with TRBD1. J lost 1 base, V lost 6 bases, and 6 bases had no gene match. The CDR3 length is 15 residues. Germline CDR1 is SGHNT and CDR2 is YENEEA. CDR3 DNA sequence: TGTGCCAGCAGAGGACGGGACAGGGGTTCCTACGAGCAGTACTTC. Its protein is CASRGRDRGSYEQYF.

This clonotype appeared many times. This chain connects TRBV5-8 to TRBJ2-7, with 7 bases that match TRBD2. The CDR3 has 16 residues. Looked up from germline, CDR1 is SGHTS and CDR2 is YDEGEE. V trimming: 4 bases; J trimming: 0 bases; junction bases outside the gene matches: 10. The CDR3 region has the DNA TGTGCCAGCAGCACGAGCCTGGGCGGGAGCTCCTACGAGCAGTACTTC. It specifies CASSTSLGGSSYEQYF.

A word on this clonotype: It may be a read error: a sequence one base away is much more abundant. This chain connects TRBV11-1 to TRBJ1-1; 7 positions agree with TRBD1. Trimming took 8 bases from V and 1 from J; bases not matched to a gene: 7. Looked up from germline, CDR1 is SGHAT and CDR2 is FQDESV (reference sequence). This CDR3 is built from 14 residues. DNA of the CDR3: TGTGCCAGCGGCACACGACAGGGGAACACTGAAGCTTTCTTT. This encodes CASGTRQGNTEAFF. The entire variable domain, with the rest obtained from reference TRBV11-1 and TRBJ1-1, is as follows: EAEVAQSPRYKITEKSQAVAFWCDPISGHATLYWYRQILGQGPELLVQFQDESVVDDSQLPKDRFSAERLKGVDSTLKIQPAELGDSAMYLCASGTRQGNTEAFFGQGTRLTVV.

This clonotype has at least ten counts. As DNA, the CDR3 is TGTGCCAGCAGTCCCTGGGGGACTGAAGCTTTCTTT. Residues: CASSPWGTEAFF. This rearrangement joins TRBV12-3 or TRBV12-4 to TRBJ1-1; TRBD1 is a possible D gene (5 bases). Trimming shortened V by 5 bases and J by 5 bases, and 9 bases separated the two germline ends. The CDR3 has 12 amino acids.

This clonotype was seen ten or more times. The V gene is TRBV7-9, the J gene TRBJ2-2; 8 bases are a match to TRBD2. Trimming cost V 3 bases and J 5 bases; bases outside gene matches: 5. Germline CDR1 is SEHNR and CDR2 is FQNEAQ (reference sequence). The CDR3 totals 15 residues. The CDR3 sequence: CASSLSGSSTGELFF. The CDR3 DNA reads TGTGCCAGCAGCTTGAGCGGGAGTTCGACCGGGGAGCTGTTTTTT. Looking up the rest from reference TRBV7-9 and TRBJ2-2 gives the full variable domain: DTGVSQNPRHKITKRGQNVTFRCDPISEHNRLYWYRQTLGQGPEFLTYFQNEAQLEKSRLLSDRFSAERPKGSFSTLEIQRTEQGDSAMYLCASSLSGSSTGELFFGEGSRLTVL.

CDR3 sequence (DNA): TGCGCCAGCAGTTCACTCGGGCAGCTGAACACTGAAGCTTTCTTT. Protein: CASSSLGQLNTEAFF. The chain couples TRBV5-1 to TRBJ1-1; D unresolved. Trimming pared 5 bases from V and 0 bases from J, leaving 14 bases between. Germline loops: CDR1 SGHRS, CDR2 YFSETQ. The CDR3 length is 15 residues.

The chain uses TRBV28 and TRBJ2-1; no clear D. Germline CDR1 MDHEN, CDR2 SYDVKM. The CDR3 contains 14 residues. Trimming cost V 5 bases and J 5 bases, with 13 bases left between them. CDR3 loop: CASSTEVQHNEQFF. The CDR3 DNA sequence: TGTGCCAGCAGTACAGAGGTCCAACACAATGAGCAGTTCTTC.

This clonotype was found many times. The chain links TRBV9 to TRBJ2-3, with D possibly being TRBD1 (5 bases). CDR1 and CDR2 (germline): SGDLS, YYNGEE. The CDR3 covers 16 residues. Trimming cost V 3 bases and J 8 bases, with 22 bases left between them. CDR3 protein: CASSAFDSDRAGTQYF. The CDR3 nucleotides are TGTGCCAGCAGCGCATTCGACAGTGATCGGGCTGGTACGCAGTATTTT.

The chain recombines TRBV6-2 or TRBV6-3 with TRBJ2-7; perhaps TRBD2 as D (7 bases). Germline-derived CDR1 and CDR2 are MNHEY and SVGEGT. With 4 bases removed from V and 4 bases from J, the gap between germline ends came to 26 bases. This CDR3 has 18 amino acids. CDR3 region: CASSSRGGLTSWGYEQYF. The CDR3 region has the DNA TGTGCCAGCAGTTCCCGAGGGGGACTAACCTCCTGGGGGTACGAGCAGTACTTC.

Concerning this clonotype itself: Its ends do not fully match the called genes, so a read error is possible. The V and J genes are TRBV6-5 and TRBJ1-1; no definite D call. CDR1 MNHEY and CDR2 SVGAGI come from the germline V gene. This CDR3 comprises 14 residues. The CDR3 sequence: CASSYTSGNTGAFF. The CDR3 DNA is TGTGCCAGCAGTTACACGTCCGGGAACACTGGAGCTTTCTTT.

This clonotype was counted between two and nine times. The chain recombines TRBV10-3 with TRBJ2-1; TRBD1 matches at 7 bases. In germline, CDR1 is ENHRY, CDR2 SYGVKD. The trim removed 8 bases at V and 0 bases at J, leaving 1 base unmatched. The CDR3 spans 13 residues. The CDR3 region has the DNA TGTGCCATCCGGACAGGCTCCTACAATGAGCAGTTCTTC. Amino acid sequence: CAIRTGSYNEQFF.

This clonotype was seen a few times. V usage is TRBV6-1 and J usage is TRBJ2-2, with TRBD2 as a possible D gene (6 bases). This CDR3 is built from 14 residues. Trimming left V 3 bases short and J 4 bases short, with 9 bases between. CDR1 and CDR2 (germline): MNHNS, SASEGT. The CDR3 protein is CASSERGRTGELFF. The CDR3 nucleotides read TGTGCCAGCAGTGAGCGGGGACGCACCGGGGAGCTGTTTTTT.